This T cell receptor (beta chain) emerged from a study of patients and donors after allogeneic stem cell transplantation. TCRdb re-analysed the RT-PCR reads in MiXCR, keeping a single row per CDR3 protein. The data contain roughly 880,000 distinct CDR3 sequences, approximately 18% of them singletons. Deletions cut 5 bases from V and 0 bases from J, with 13 bases between. Per the germline V gene, CDR1 is SGHAT and CDR2 is FQDESV (reference sequence). This CDR3 spans 15 amino acids. Sequenced material: blood, either unsorted or a sorted T cell fraction (not recorded which). The chain couples TRBV11-1 to TRBJ1-1; no firm D call. The receptor was isolated from a human donor who was either an allogeneic HSCT recipient or a stem cell or donor lymphocyte infusion donor (not recorded which). It is not recorded whose cells these are; they may come from a transplant donor. In DNA form, the CDR3 reads TGTGCCAGCAGCATAACCGGTCAGTTGAACACTGAAGCTTTCTTT. Its protein product is CASSITGQLNTEAFF.